A selection of T cell receptor beta chains follows, all from one sample in a study of blood T cell repertoires in COVID-19. Sequencing used immunoSEQ multiplex PCR; TCRdb keeps in-frame clones, though not all of them. The sample lists some 210,000 clones; around 83% were seen once. Sample: peripheral blood. These receptors all stem from a man aged 45-65 years with active or convalescent COVID-19. The CDR3 runs from the conserved cysteine through the conserved F or W. Each record gives: V gene, CDR3 protein.

V: TRBV11-2; CDR3: CASSLDLGRTSTDTQYF
V: TRBV3-1/TRBV3-2; CDR3: CASRSGANVLTF
V: TRBV2; CDR3: CASRAGLAKNIQYF
V: TRBV2; CDR3: CASSELAGGADTQYF
V: TRBV24-1; CDR3: CATSDGGAQAYEQYF
V: TRBV6-5; CDR3: CASSPWTGAKDGYTF
V: TRBV3-1/TRBV3-2; CDR3: CASTSWPGLSANYGYTF
V: TRBV6-5; CDR3: CASSSGGALNTEAFF
V: TRBV30; CDR3: CAWSVRGYTGELFF
V: TRBV15; CDR3: CATSGGRLAGVTDTQYF
V: TRBV3-1/TRBV3-2; CDR3: CASSRAGSTEAFF
V: TRBV2; CDR3: CASSEAGRNQPQHF
V: TRBV6-5; CDR3: CASSYWQGASYEQYF
V: TRBV24-1; CDR3: CATSDLRTEAFF
V: TRBV19; CDR3: CASSIRGAHEQYF
V: TRBV4-3; CDR3: CASSLDRAGELFF
V: TRBV7-9; CDR3: CASSPGQGTQETQYF
V: TRBV27; CDR3: CASSPRQAGANVLTF
V: TRBV7-2; CDR3: CASSRTSGSGDTQYF
V: TRBV6-2/TRBV6-3; CDR3: CASSYSGARVSPNYGYTF
V: TRBV19; CDR3: CASSMSRDRQETQYF
V: TRBV25-1; CDR3: CASSEQGGDGYTF
V: TRBV3-1/TRBV3-2; CDR3: CASSQVGGGQGLYEQYF
V: TRBV3-1/TRBV3-2; CDR3: CASSSVVNEQFF
V: TRBV4-1; CDR3: CASSQEGGLNSGANVLTF
V: TRBV27; CDR3: CASRGPGRSYNEQFF
V: TRBV5-1; CDR3: CASSSGLRGTGELFF
V: TRBV6-2/TRBV6-3; CDR3: CASSYLGQGNYGYTF
V: TRBV4-1; CDR3: CASSQDPSGSGASYEQYF
V: TRBV18; CDR3: CASSPYGRGNENEQFF
V: TRBV7-6; CDR3: CASSFGTGSSYEQYF
V: TRBV7-3; CDR3: CASSLRTEDTEAFF
V: TRBV6-5; CDR3: CASFEARRVGGYTF
V: TRBV5-4; CDR3: CASSPTRTGTEQFF
V: TRBV2; CDR3: CASSGPGTGGALRSPLHF
V: TRBV3-1/TRBV3-2; CDR3: CASSEVGELFF
V: TRBV5-4; CDR3: CASSWGQGGGLKAFF
V: TRBV24-1; CDR3: CATSDLGTGVPGEQFF
V: TRBV14; CDR3: CASSRTSGKGAQYF
V: TRBV5-4; CDR3: CASSPLGVGTEAFF
V: TRBV10-1; CDR3: CASSVDRMNTEAFF
V: TRBV7-6; CDR3: CASSIGQGGSPLHF